The 17 T cell receptor beta chains below all came from one sample that was sequenced in a study of T cell responses to AZD1222 COVID-19 vaccine. This table comes from immunoSEQ multiplex PCR, and its TCRdb copy is limited to in-frame clones, with some not included. Here the sample spans 130,000 to 150,000 clones, 90% being singletons. The material was peripheral blood, obtained on day 0 of AZD1222 vaccination. These TCRs come from an adult in good health.

This chain connects TRBV3-1 (or the pseudogene TRBV3-2) to TRBJ1-1; TRBD1 aligns across 7 bases. With V trimmed by 3 bases and J by 4 bases, 17 bases remained unmatched. The CDR3 totals 18 residues. CDR1 and CDR2 (germline): LGHDT, YNNKEL (reference sequence). The CDR3 nucleotides are TGTGCCAGCAGCCACCCCACTGGAGGACAGGAGGGGACCACTGAAGCTTTCTTT. Its translation is CASSHPTGGQEGTTEAFF.

The V gene is TRBV7-9, the J gene TRBJ2-2; TRBD1 might be the D (5 bases). In germline, CDR1 is SEHNR, CDR2 FQNEAQ (reference sequence). Trimming stripped 4 bases from V and 1 base from J, with 10 bases between. This CDR3 has 15 amino acids. CDR3: CASSSGHRNTGELFF. The CDR3 nucleotides read TGTGCCAGCAGCTCCGGACACAGGAACACCGGGGAGCTGTTTTTT.

This chain uses TRBV2 with TRBJ1-4; 7 bases are a match to TRBD1. In germline, CDR1 is SNHLY, CDR2 FYNNEI. V was pared by 8 bases and J by 5 bases, with 5 bases of the junction left unmatched. The CDR3 runs 13 residues. CDR3 in DNA: TGTGCCAGCCGGACAGGCTTAAATGAAAAACTGTTTTTT. Its protein is CASRTGLNEKLFF.

The gene calls are TRBV3-1 (or the pseudogene TRBV3-2) and TRBJ2-2, with 7 bases matching TRBD1. Germline CDR1 and CDR2: LGHDT and YNNKEL (reference sequence). The CDR3 is made up of 14 amino acids. The ends lost 2 bases at V and 6 bases at J; junction bases unmatched: 3. The DNA for the CDR3 is TGTGCCAGCAGCCAAAAAGACAGGGCCGGGGAGCTGTTTTTT. Translated, it gives CASSQKDRAGELFF.

The CDR3 bases are TGTGCCAGCAGAGCGAACCAGGCCTCCCATCAGCCCCAGCATTTT. Translated, it gives CASRANQASHQPQHF. The chain is built from TRBV19 and TRBJ1-5; D remains unclear. CDR3 length equals 15 residues. With 9 bases removed from V and 5 bases from J, the gap between germline ends came to 20 bases. CDR1 LNHDA and CDR2 SQIVND come from the germline V gene (reference sequence).

V usage is TRBV5-8 and J usage is TRBJ2-3; 9 bases align to TRBD1. The CDR3 is 16 residues long. CDR1 SGHTS and CDR2 YDEGEE come from the germline V gene. V dropped 0 bases and J dropped 0; count of bases not matched to a gene: 2. The CDR3 bases are TGTGCCAGCAGCTTGGGGACAGGGGTTAGCACAGATACGCAGTATTTT. Its protein is CASSLGTGVSTDTQYF.

V usage is TRBV18 and J usage is TRBJ2-3; the D gene is possibly TRBD2 (6 bases). This CDR3 has 14 amino acids. Trimming pared 3 bases from V and 4 bases from J, leaving 11 bases between. CDR1 and CDR2 from the germline V gene are KGHSH and LQKENI. CDR3 protein: CASSPRGSPDTQYF. As DNA, the CDR3 is TGTGCCAGCTCACCTCGGGGGAGCCCAGATACGCAGTATTTT.

The chain combines TRBV3-1 (or the pseudogene TRBV3-2) with TRBJ1-4; the D gene is possibly TRBD1 (6 bases). The CDR3 extends over 16 amino acids. The germline V gene encodes CDR1 LGHDT and CDR2 YNNKEL (reference sequence). V was cut by 3 bases and J by 2 bases, with 13 bases left in between. CDR3 sequence (DNA): TGTGCCAGCAGCCAGCCAACAGGGACGACTAATGAAAAACTGTTTTTT. It encodes CASSQPTGTTNEKLFF.

The chain uses TRBV9 and TRBJ1-2; no definite D call. Germline loops: CDR1 SGDLS, CDR2 YYNGEE. V lost 0 bases, J lost 2 bases, and 14 bases lay in between. The CDR3 covers 16 residues. The CDR3 protein is CASSVVRRRQNYGYTF. CDR3 coding DNA: TGTGCCAGCAGCGTAGTGAGACGGAGACAAAACTATGGCTACACCTTC.

The chain has TRBV24-1 and TRBJ2-5, with TRBD1 identical over 10 bases. Germline V gene data show CDR1 as KGHDR and CDR2 as SFDVKD. Trimming took 7 bases from V and 0 from J; bases not matched to a gene: 4. This CDR3 region has 15 residues. The DNA for the CDR3 is TGTGCCACCAGGGAGGGGACAGGGGACCAAGAGACCCAGTACTTC. As protein: CATREGTGDQETQYF.

V gene TRBV6-1 combines with J gene TRBJ1-2, with D maybe TRBD1 (6 bases). The V end was cut by 2 bases, the J end by 8 bases, with 15 bases between. The CDR3 is 14 amino acids. Germline V gene lookup returns CDR1 MNHNS and CDR2 SASEGT. Here the CDR3 DNA reads TGTGCCAGCAGTGAACGGTGGCAGGGGAGGGGCTACACCTTC. It is translated as CASSERWQGRGYTF.

The chain is built from TRBV19 and TRBJ1-2; possible D gene TRBD1, 5 bases. Germline assignment: CDR1 LNHDA and CDR2 SQIVND (reference sequence). The CDR3 covers 13 residues. Between the trimmed V and J ends, which lost 4 bases and 7 bases, there was a span of 13 bases. CDR3 sequence: CASSKTGTSGYTF. CDR3 coding DNA: TGTGCCAGTAGTAAAACCGGGACGAGTGGCTACACCTTC.

This chain links TRBV30 with TRBJ1-2; perhaps TRBD1 as D (5 bases). This CDR3 contains 9 residues. CDR1 GTSNPN and CDR2 SVGIG come from the germline V gene (reference sequence). In DNA form, the CDR3 reads TGTGCATGGGGGGGAGGCTACACCTTC. Amino acid sequence: CAWGGGYTF.

This chain joins TRBV7-9 and TRBJ2-3, with 8 bases lining up with TRBD2. CDR3 length: 13 amino acids. Trimming at V came to 10 bases and at J to 0 bases, leaving 3 bases not matched to a gene. Germline-derived CDR1 and CDR2 are SEHNR and FQNEAQ (reference sequence). For the CDR3, the DNA is TGTGCCACAACGGGGGGGAGCACAGATACGCAGTATTTT. It is translated as CATTGGSTDTQYF.

The chain combines TRBV24-1 with TRBJ1-4, with a weak D call TRBD1 (5 bases). Per germline, CDR1 KGHDR and CDR2 SFDVKD. The V and J ends lost 3 bases and 15 bases respectively, with 13 bases between them. CDR3 size: 12 residues. CDR3 amino acids: CATSDPRGRVFF. The CDR3 DNA sequence: TGTGCCACCAGTGATCCTCGGGGCCGAGTGTTTTTT.

The chain is built from TRBV19 and TRBJ2-7; 9 nucleotides match TRBD2. V shed 11 bases and J 0 bases; nucleotides not matched to a gene: 8. Germline lookup yields CDR1 LNHDA and CDR2 SQIVND (reference sequence). The CDR3 has 14 amino acids. As DNA, the CDR3 is TGTGCCCGCGGGGGGGGGACTTTCTCCTACGAGCAGTACTTC. Its translation: CARGGGTFSYEQYF.

The chain links TRBV5-5 to TRBJ1-6; D is unresolved. The germline gives CDR1 SGHKS, CDR2 YYEKEE (reference sequence). V lost 0 bases to trimming and J lost 11 bases, with 15 bases between them. The CDR3 totals 15 residues. The CDR3 DNA reads TGTGCCAGCAGCTTGGCCTTGGCACCCCGCACACCCCTCCACTTT. Its protein product is CASSLALAPRTPLHF.